This T cell receptor (beta chain) was captured in a study of blood T cell repertoires in COVID-19. Here immunoSEQ multiplex PCR was the method, and the copy in TCRdb shows in-frame clones only, minus some. Here the sample spans a few hundred thousand clones, roughly 86% being singletons. Only a few counts were recorded for this clone. The germline gives CDR1 MNHEY, CDR2 SVGAGI. The V and J ends lost 10 bases and 8 bases respectively, with 23 bases between them. The CDR3 has 14 amino acids. Sample: peripheral blood. The TCR comes from a woman aged 25-40 years with COVID-19, enrolled during active disease. The chain carries TRBV6-5 and TRBJ1-2, with D hard to call. The CDR3 here is CATPWAFAYGGYTF. Here the CDR3 DNA reads TGTGCCACACCGTGGGCTTTTGCATATGGCGGCTACACCTTC.